A single sample is the source of the 9 T cell receptor beta chains below, sequenced in a study of control samples from healthy donors and cancer patients. Clones were read by immunoSEQ multiplex PCR, and TCRdb kept only the in-frame ones, dropping some. The sample yields fewer than 80,000 clones, around 89% seen once. Specimen: PBMCs. Receptor source: a man in his sixties with colorectal cancer.

This chain joins TRBV7-7 and TRBJ2-2; perhaps TRBD1 as D (6 bases). Germline CDR1 is SSHAT and CDR2 is FNYEAQ (reference sequence). Trimming left V 5 bases short and J 7 bases short, with 17 bases between. The CDR3 contains 15 residues. CDR3 sequence: CASSPNPRGNGELFF. In DNA, the CDR3 is TGTGCCAGCAGCCCAAACCCTAGGGGGAACGGGGAGCTGTTTTTT.

The chain couples TRBV10-1 to TRBJ1-2; D possibly corresponds to TRBD1 (6 bases). CDR1 and CDR2 from the germline V gene are WNHNN and SYGVQD (reference sequence). V dropped 3 bases and J dropped 7 bases, with 18 bases sitting between them. This CDR3 contains 15 residues. The CDR3 DNA sequence: TGCGCCAGCAGTGAACTCAGGGGCGATATAGCTGGCTACACCTTC. It translates to CASSELRGDIAGYTF.

The rearrangement joins TRBV20-1 to TRBJ2-7; D is unclear. Germline CDR1 is DFQATT and CDR2 is SNEGSKA (reference sequence). This CDR3 has 12 amino acids. V was cut by 3 bases and J by 11 bases, with 17 bases left in between. The CDR3 sequence is CSASPPGGNKYF. Here the CDR3 DNA reads TGCAGTGCTAGTCCGCCGGGTGGCAATAAGTACTTC.

V gene TRBV23-1 combines with J gene TRBJ1-4; D not certain. TRBV23-1 is an open reading frame, and its role is uncertain. The CDR3 sequence is 15 residues long. V was cut by 2 bases and J by 8 bases, with 15 bases left in between. Here the CDR3 DNA reads TGCGCCAGCAGTCAAACAAGGATCTCGGGGGAAAAACTGTTTTTT. It codes for CASSQTRISGEKLFF.

The CDR3 DNA follows: TGTGCCAGCAGCCCCACAGGGGGCATTGATCAGCCCCAGCATTTT. Amino acids: CASSPTGGIDQPQHF. V is TRBV6-5 and J is TRBJ1-5, with 9 bases identical to TRBD1. Trimming at V came to 6 bases and at J to 5 bases, leaving 8 bases not matched to a gene. This CDR3 region has 15 residues. Per germline, CDR1 MNHEY and CDR2 SVGAGI.

J is TRBJ2-5 and V is TRBV5-1, with TRBD2 identical over 10 bases. CDR3 length: 15 amino acids. The V and J ends lost 0 bases and 4 bases, in that order; junction bases with no gene match: 3. Germline lookup yields CDR1 SGHRS and CDR2 YFSETQ. The chain's CDR3 is CASSLVVAGGETQYF. In DNA form, the CDR3 reads TGCGCCAGCAGCTTGGTGGTAGCGGGAGGAGAGACCCAGTACTTC.

The gene calls are TRBV6-5 and TRBJ2-7; D is undetermined. The CDR3 contains 15 residues. Trimming took 2 bases from V and 1 from J, leaving 12 bases between them. Looked up from germline, CDR1 is MNHEY and CDR2 is SVGAGI. CDR3 region: CASSYMPTKSYEQYF. DNA for the CDR3: TGTGCCAGCAGTTACATGCCTACTAAATCCTACGAGCAGTACTTC.

This clone was recorded only once. The rearrangement uses TRBV11-3 and TRBJ2-7; no clear D gene. The CDR3 has 15 residues. V shed 6 bases and J shed 2 bases, with 17 bases lying between them. From germline, CDR1 is SGHNT and CDR2 YENEEA. The CDR3 DNA reads as TGTGCCAGCAGGACCCAAGGTGGACGGACCTACGAGCAGTACTTC. Its protein product is CASRTQGGRTYEQYF.

V gene TRBV7-9 combines with J gene TRBJ1-6, with 9 bases aligning to TRBD1. The V gene's germline CDR1 is SEHNR and CDR2 FQNEAQ (reference sequence). This CDR3 comprises 16 residues. After removal of 4 bases from V and 7 bases from J, the junction contained 8 bases not matched to a gene. The CDR3 sequence: CASSSGTGWMNSPLHF. The CDR3, as DNA: TGTGCCAGCAGCTCCGGGACAGGGTGGATGAATTCACCCCTCCACTTT.